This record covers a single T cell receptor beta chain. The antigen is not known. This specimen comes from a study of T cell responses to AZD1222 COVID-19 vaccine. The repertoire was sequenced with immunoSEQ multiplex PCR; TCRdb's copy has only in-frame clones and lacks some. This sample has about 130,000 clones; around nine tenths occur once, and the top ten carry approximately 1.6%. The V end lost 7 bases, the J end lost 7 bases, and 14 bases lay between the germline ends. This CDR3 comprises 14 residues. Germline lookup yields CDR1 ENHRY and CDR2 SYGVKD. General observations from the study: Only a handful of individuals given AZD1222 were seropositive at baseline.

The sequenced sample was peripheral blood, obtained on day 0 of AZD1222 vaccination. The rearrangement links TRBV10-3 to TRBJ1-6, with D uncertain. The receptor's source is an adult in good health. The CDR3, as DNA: TGTGCCATCACCCAGGACGGAGTAAATTCACCCCTCCACTTT. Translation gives CAITQDGVNSPLHF.